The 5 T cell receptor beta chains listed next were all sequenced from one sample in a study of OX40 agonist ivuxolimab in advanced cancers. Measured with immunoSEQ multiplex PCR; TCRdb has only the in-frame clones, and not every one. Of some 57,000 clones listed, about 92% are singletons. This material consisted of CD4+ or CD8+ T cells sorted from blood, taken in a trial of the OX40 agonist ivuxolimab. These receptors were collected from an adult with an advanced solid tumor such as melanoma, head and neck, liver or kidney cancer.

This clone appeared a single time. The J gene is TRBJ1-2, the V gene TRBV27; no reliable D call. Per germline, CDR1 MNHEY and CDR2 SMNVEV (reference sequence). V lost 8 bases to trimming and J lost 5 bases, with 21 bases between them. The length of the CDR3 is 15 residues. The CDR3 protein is CASFDSPSPSYGYTF. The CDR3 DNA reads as TGTGCCAGCTTCGATTCCCCCTCACCCTCTTATGGCTACACCTTC.

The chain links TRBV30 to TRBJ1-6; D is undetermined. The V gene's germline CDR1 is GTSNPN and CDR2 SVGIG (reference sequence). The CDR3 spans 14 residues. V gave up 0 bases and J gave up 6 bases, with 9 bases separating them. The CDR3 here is CAWSVLGSNSPLHF. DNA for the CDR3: TGTGCCTGGAGTGTACTGGGCTCTAATTCACCCCTCCACTTT.

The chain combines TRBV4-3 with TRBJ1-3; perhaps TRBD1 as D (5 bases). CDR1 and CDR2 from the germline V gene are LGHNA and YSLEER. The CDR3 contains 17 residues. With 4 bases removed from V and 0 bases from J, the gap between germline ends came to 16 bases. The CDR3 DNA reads TGCGCCAGCAGCCGCCTTTCAGGGACTTTCTCTGGAAACACCATATATTTT. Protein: CASSRLSGTFSGNTIYF.

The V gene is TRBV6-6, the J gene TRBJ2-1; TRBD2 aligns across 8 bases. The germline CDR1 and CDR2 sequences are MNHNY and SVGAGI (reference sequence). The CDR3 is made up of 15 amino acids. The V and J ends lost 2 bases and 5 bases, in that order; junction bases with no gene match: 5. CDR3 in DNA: TGTGCCAGCAGTTACGGACCGGGAGGGGACAATGAGCAGTTCTTC. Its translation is CASSYGPGGDNEQFF.

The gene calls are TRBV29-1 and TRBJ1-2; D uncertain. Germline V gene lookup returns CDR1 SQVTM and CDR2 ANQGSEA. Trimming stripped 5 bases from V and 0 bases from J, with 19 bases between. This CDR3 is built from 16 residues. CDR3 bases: TGCAGCGTTTTAGTAACTGAAGCCCTTACTAACTATGGCTACACCTTC. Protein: CSVLVTEALTNYGYTF.